This TCR beta chain was captured in a study of blood T cell repertoires in COVID-19. Study-wide background: Sites across the United States, Italy and Spain contributed samples from acute and convalescent COVID-19.

The data were produced by immunoSEQ multiplex PCR, yet TCRdb's version contains in-frame clones alone and is incomplete. Of more than 85,000 clones listed, roughly 82% are singletons. Germline V CDR1 and CDR2: SGHRS, YFSETQ. The V end lost 0 bases, the J end lost 5 bases, and 8 bases lay between the germline ends. The CDR3 has 13 amino acids. V and J are TRBV5-1 and TRBJ1-2; D is unresolved. Sequenced input: peripheral blood. This sequence originates from an elderly woman with active or convalescent COVID-19. The CDR3 DNA is TGCGCCAGCAGCTTGGGAGCCGTGTATGGCTACACCTTC. This sequence encodes CASSLGAVYGYTF.